This is a list of T cell receptor beta chains from one sample in a study of T cell repertoires in cytomegalovirus infection. No antigen has been assigned to these receptors. TCRdb re-analysed the reads in MiXCR, keeping a single row per CDR3 protein. The sample holds around 800,000 distinct CDR3 sequences, 30% to 35% seen once. Sequencing used cultured CD8+ T cells from PBMCs, obtained from culture after CMV antigen stimulation. Receptor source: a human donor in good health (CMV status not recorded). Some clones in this sample may be carry-over from other donors' samples. Each CDR3 is given with its conserved first and last residue. The order of the fields is J gene, D gene, clone size, V gene, CDR3 DNA, CDR3 protein. The D gene is left open where the match is weak. Size values are once, few and many counts, or a class for expanded clones, and some rows have none.

>TRBJ1-5|NA|few|TRBV27
TGTGCCAGCAGTTTAGGTCAGGGGCCATGGGATAGCAATCAGCCCCAGCATTTT
CASSLGQGPWDSNQPQHF
>TRBJ2-7|NA|NA|TRBV27
TGTGCCAGCAGTCCCAGCACCTGGACAGAGCTTACCTACGAGCAGTACTTC
CASSPSTWTELTYEQYF
>TRBJ2-1|NA|many|TRBV5-6
TGTGCCAGCAGCTGGGGACTGCCCAATGAGCAGTTCTTC
CASSWGLPNEQFF
>TRBJ1-1|NA|NA|TRBV6-4
TGTGCCAGCAAGGTCACCAAGGGCACTGAAGCTTTCTTT
CASKVTKGTEAFF
>TRBJ2-1|TRBD2|NA|TRBV29-1
TGCAGCGTTCAGGGAGGGGTTTTGGATGAGCAGTTCTTC
CSVQGGVLDEQFF
>TRBJ1-1|NA|NA|TRBV25-1
TGTGCCAGCAGTGATCCAGTTAACACTGAAGCTTTCTTT
CASSDPVNTEAFF
>TRBJ2-5|NA|few|TRBV27
TGTGCCAGCAGTTTAGTAGCGTCGCGGAGGGAGACCCAGTACTTC
CASSLVASRRETQYF
>TRBJ1-3|NA|NA|TRBV7-2
TGTGCCACCAAAAGGGGAGGGGGGGCTGGAAACACCATATATTTT
CATKRGGGAGNTIYF
>TRBJ1-4|TRBD1|NA|TRBV7-6
TGTGCCAGCAGCTTAAGTCTGGGGACAGGGTACGAAAAACTGTTTTTT
CASSLSLGTGYEKLFF
>TRBJ1-5|NA|NA|TRBV6-2/TRBV6-3
TGTGCCAGCAGTTACGGAGGGGACCAGAATCAGCCCCAGCATTTT
CASSYGGDQNQPQHF
>TRBJ2-5|NA|few|TRBV6-1
TGTGCCAGTGGAGGCACCCAAGAGACCCAGTACTTC
CASGGTQETQYF
>TRBJ2-3|TRBD2|few|TRBV20-1
TGCAGTGCTTATGGACTAGTACATGCAGATACGCAGTATTTT
CSAYGLVHADTQYF
>TRBJ1-2|NA|few|TRBV19
TGTGCCAGTAGCCGGACAGTTACCGGTGGCTACACCTTC
CASSRTVTGGYTF
>TRBJ2-7|NA|NA|TRBV6-5
TGTGCCAGCAGTCTAAATGTTGTCTCCTACGAGCAGTACTTC
CASSLNVVSYEQYF
>TRBJ1-1|NA|few|TRBV12-3/TRBV12-4
TGTGCCAGCAGTTTCGTCATTAGAACTGAAGCTTTCTTT
CASSFVIRTEAFF
>TRBJ1-6|NA|many|TRBV7-6
TGTGCCAGCAGCCCCTACGCAGGGAAGTCGGGAATTTCACCCCTCCACTTT
CASSPYAGKSGISPLHF
>TRBJ2-5|TRBD2|NA|TRBV4-1
TGCGCCAGCAGGTCGACTAGCGGGCCCAAAGAGACCCAGTACTTC
CASRSTSGPKETQYF
>TRBJ1-5|NA|NA|TRBV7-9
TGTGCCAGCAGTTGGGGGCTTTATAGCAGTCAGCCCCAGCATTTT
CASSWGLYSSQPQHF
>TRBJ2-5|NA|few|TRBV10-3
TGTGCCATCAGTGAGTCCATCGGCCAAGAGACCCAGTACTTC
CAISESIGQETQYF
>TRBJ2-3|NA|NA|TRBV20-1
TGCAGTGCTAGAGAGGTGGAGAGTTTCCCTGGCACAGATACGCAGTATTTT
CSAREVESFPGTDTQYF
>TRBJ2-2|TRBD1|NA|TRBV6-5
TGTGCCAGCAGTTACGGGGACAGGGGGATCGGCGGGGAGCTGTTTTTT
CASSYGDRGIGGELFF
>TRBJ2-5|NA|NA|TRBV7-9
TGTGCCAGCAGCCACCCCTCAGAGACCCAGTACTTC
CASSHPSETQYF
>TRBJ1-5|NA|NA|TRBV12-3/TRBV12-4
TGTGCCAGCAGTTTGACCAGGGCCCGGCCCCAGCATTTT
CASSLTRARPQHF
>TRBJ2-5|NA|NA|TRBV6-1
TGTGCCAGCAGTGAGGGAAGACGGTACCAAGAGACCCAGTACTTC
CASSEGRRYQETQYF
>TRBJ2-1|TRBD2|few|TRBV10-3
TGTGCCATCAGTGTAGGTAGCGGGGGTAACAATGAGCAGTTCTTC
CAISVGSGGNNEQFF
>TRBJ1-4|NA|few|TRBV14
TGTGCCAGCAGCCTTTGGGGTTCTAATGAAAAACTGTTTTTT
CASSLWGSNEKLFF
>TRBJ2-5|TRBD2|few|TRBV9
TGTGCCAGCAGCGCGGGCGGGGGGAAAGCTGAGACCCAGTACTTC
CASSAGGGKAETQYF
>TRBJ2-1|TRBD2|NA|TRBV6-1
TGTGCCAGCAGTGTGGGGCCTGGAGCGGGGGTAGACAATGAGCAGTTCTTC
CASSVGPGAGVDNEQFF
>TRBJ2-1|TRBD1|many|TRBV7-6
TGTGCCAGCAGCTTAGTCACCGGGACAGGGGGACCGGGTGAGCAGTTCTTC
CASSLVTGTGGPGEQFF
>TRBJ2-7|TRBD1|NA|TRBV3-1
TGTGCCAGCAGCCAAGGCCAGGGGGCAATCGAGCAGTACTTC
CASSQGQGAIEQYF
>TRBJ1-2|TRBD1|few|TRBV7-6
TGTGCCAGCAGCTCCGGGACAGTACTCTATGGCTACACCTTC
CASSSGTVLYGYTF
>TRBJ1-2|NA|few|TRBV13
TGTGCCAGCAGCTCCCGACGGACCGAGCCCAACTATGGCTACACCTTC
CASSSRRTEPNYGYTF
>TRBJ1-4|NA|NA|TRBV7-6
TGTGCCAGCAGCCCGAGAGGGGGAGACAGTGAAAAACTGTTTTTT
CASSPRGGDSEKLFF
>TRBJ2-1|NA|NA|TRBV27
TGTGCCAGCAGTTTCGGGGTAGGAGAGCAGTTCTTC
CASSFGVGEQFF
>TRBJ2-5|NA|many|TRBV7-2
TGTGCCAGCAGCTTAGGATCGAAAGAGACCCAGTACTTC
CASSLGSKETQYF
>TRBJ2-7|TRBD2|few|TRBV10-3
TGTGCCATCAGTGAGACTGGGGAGGGCTACGAGCAGTACTTC
CAISETGEGYEQYF
>TRBJ1-2|NA|NA|TRBV28
TGTGCCAGCAGCCCCCCGGAGTCGGCTAACTATGGCTACACCTTC
CASSPPESANYGYTF
>TRBJ2-2|NA|few|TRBV7-9
TGTGCCAGCAGCTTAAACCCAAGGACCGGGGAGCTGTTTTTT
CASSLNPRTGELFF
>TRBJ1-4|NA|NA|TRBV27
TGTGCCAGCAGTTTAAGCAGGTCTGGCGAAAAACTGTTTTTT
CASSLSRSGEKLFF
>TRBJ1-5|NA|few|TRBV19
TGTGCCAGTAGAGATCAGGGCGGCTATCAGCCCCAGCATTTT
CASRDQGGYQPQHF
>TRBJ1-5|TRBD1|NA|TRBV20-1
TGCAGTGCTTTGACAGGGGGGGATCAGCCCCAGCATTTT
CSALTGGDQPQHF
>TRBJ2-1|NA|few|TRBV4-1
TGCGCCAGCAGCCAATTCTGGGGGAACAGGGATTCCTCTATTTATGAGCAGTTCTTC
CASSQFWGNRDSSIYEQFF
>TRBJ1-2|NA|many|TRBV12-3/TRBV12-4
TGTGCCAGCAGCTTAGCCACAAACTATGGCTACACCTTC
CASSLATNYGYTF
>TRBJ2-3|NA|NA|TRBV19
TGTGCCACCTGCCCAAAGCTGGCAGGCACAGATACGCAGTATTTT
CATCPKLAGTDTQYF
>TRBJ2-3|TRBD2|many|TRBV7-8
TGTGCCAGCAGCTTAGCCCTACTAGCGGGGGTTAACACAGATACGCAGTATTTT
CASSLALLAGVNTDTQYF